The TCR beta chain under discussion was sequenced for a study of beta chain features in type 1 diabetes. This clone showed up just a few times. Every isolated RNA sample was fully reverse transcribed, so sequencing captured expressed TCRB transcripts. Method: immunoSEQ multiplex PCR; TCRdb's copy keeps in-frame clones and lacks some. The profile shows 400,000 to 550,000 clones, 11% of them singletons. This CDR3 is 20 amino acids long. With V trimmed by 1 base and J by 0 bases, 17 bases remained unmatched. Germline CDR1 reads GTSNPN; CDR2 reads SVGIG (reference sequence). The sequence was collected from a woman aged 18-35 years in good health. This rearrangement joins TRBV30 to TRBJ2-4; 8 nucleotides line up with TRBD1. Sequenced: naive CD4+ T cells from blood. The CDR3 DNA reads TGTGCCTGGAGTGGCCTGGACAGGGCCTGGGTATCTCTAGCCAAAAACATTCAGTACTTC. Translated: CAWSGLDRAWVSLAKNIQYF. Using reference TRBV30 and TRBJ2-4 for the parts outside the CDR3, the full variable domain is SQTIHQWPATLVQPVGSPLSLECTVEGTSNPNLYWYRQAAGRGLQLLFYSVGIGQISSEVPQNLSASRPQDRQFILSSKKLLLSDSGFYLCAWSGLDRAWVSLAKNIQYFGAGTRLSVL.